The rows below give T cell receptor beta chains drawn from one sample of a study of graft-versus-host responses after intestinal transplantation. Antigen specificity for these receptors is unknown. The repertoire was sequenced with immunoSEQ multiplex PCR; TCRdb's copy has only in-frame clones and lacks some. The sample has around 67,000 clones, 84% seen once. Sequenced material: unstimulated CD4+ T cells sorted from spleen or lymph node cells, taken before transplant. The receptor set was obtained from a human donor who was the organ donor for an intestinal transplant. Each CDR3 is given with its conserved first and last residue. D genes are given only for firm matches.

TRBV7-9	TRBJ2-5	TRBD2	CASSSPGLAGGQETQYF
TRBV6-5	TRBJ1-4	-	CASRNTGNEKLFF
TRBV28	TRBJ1-1	-	CASSSFSGWNAEAFF
TRBV5-6	TRBJ2-5	TRBD2	CASSTSGGAGETQYF
TRBV6-6	TRBJ1-4	-	CASSIQQGIEKLFF
TRBV9	TRBJ2-2	-	CASSVTSTGELFF
TRBV6-1	TRBJ2-3	-	CASRGRSKTDTQYF
TRBV18	TRBJ1-1	TRBD1	CASKGDRNTEAFF
TRBV28	TRBJ1-5	TRBD1	CASSSPGGLGQPQHF
TRBV2	TRBJ1-2	TRBD1	CASSGGQPPYGYTF
TRBV4-2	TRBJ1-1	TRBD1	CASSQESGGNTEAFF
TRBV5-4	TRBJ1-1	-	CASSLKASGKEAFF
TRBV5-1	TRBJ1-1	-	CASSLARGRTEAFF
TRBV7-8	TRBJ2-3	-	CASSLVSTTDTQYF
TRBV4-1	TRBJ2-1	-	CASSQVTGEQFF
TRBV7-2	TRBJ1-4	-	CASSLVAGGATNEKLFF
TRBV11-2	TRBJ2-2	TRBD2	CASSLVTGTSVAGELFF
TRBV28	TRBJ2-3	TRBD2	CASSSGGDTQYF
TRBV6-4	TRBJ1-6	TRBD1	CASREQGASYNSPLHF
TRBV6-1	TRBJ1-6	-	CAGSGQVRSPLHF
TRBV2	TRBJ2-1	TRBD2	CASRGGLADNNEQFF
TRBV6-1	TRBJ1-2	TRBD1	CASSFTGGNYGYTF
TRBV4-3	TRBJ2-2	TRBD1	CASSLGQGNTGELFF
TRBV29-1	TRBJ1-1	-	CSVGGGHQNTEAFF
TRBV7-2	TRBJ2-1	-	CASSLALAGRSYNEQFF
TRBV5-6	TRBJ1-6	TRBD1	CASSLGQGVPNSPLHF
TRBV6-1	TRBJ1-3	-	CASQVGNTIYF
TRBV14	TRBJ2-5	-	CASSQERRPRSGQRAGGAETQYF
TRBV28	TRBJ1-6	TRBD1	CASSLGQGYSPLHF
TRBV2	TRBJ1-5	-	CASSAVDGLAFGNQPQHF
TRBV6-5	TRBJ1-6	-	CASSYRGANSPLHF
TRBV28	TRBJ2-3	-	CASSSNSPDTQYF
TRBV10-2	TRBJ1-6	-	CASTDPPSSYNSPLHF
TRBV18	TRBJ2-1	-	CASSPGRSYNEQFF
TRBV27	TRBJ2-1	-	CASSLLGDNEQFF
TRBV18	TRBJ1-4	-	CASSKGGGEKLFF
TRBV7-2	TRBJ1-2	-	CASSLGGTSRGYTF
TRBV29-1	TRBJ2-1	TRBD2	CSVGRGLAGGISSYNEQFF
TRBV6-1	TRBJ1-5	TRBD1	CASSFGQVNQPQHF
TRBV19	TRBJ1-1	-	CASSDSGGTEAFF
TRBV6-5	TRBJ1-2	TRBD1	CASSYGTELGYTF
TRBV7-2	TRBJ1-6	TRBD1	CASSTDRGENSPLHF
TRBV7-2	TRBJ2-5	-	CASSLAFTQSGETQYF
TRBV6-5	TRBJ1-1	-	CASSYGGGTGTEAFF
TRBV28	TRBJ1-2	-	CASQLDSYGYTF
TRBV9	TRBJ2-5	-	CASSVAGNKETQYF
TRBV2	TRBJ1-1	-	CASSDRRSLEAFF
TRBV19	TRBJ2-1	-	CASSSTGRLGHNEQFF
TRBV28	TRBJ1-2	-	CASRTGEGYGYTF
TRBV5-1	TRBJ2-3	-	CASAGGQADTQYF
TRBV9	TRBJ2-1	TRBD1	CASSVIGGQRLNEQFF
TRBV5-8	TRBJ2-5	-	CASSYLRETQYF
TRBV5-6	TRBJ1-1	TRBD1	CASSFRQGNTEAFF
TRBV25-1	TRBJ2-3	-	CASSETGRDTQYF